Following are 17 T cell receptor beta chains from one sample sequenced in a study of OX40 agonist ivuxolimab in advanced cancers. Clones were read by immunoSEQ multiplex PCR, and TCRdb kept only the in-frame ones, dropping some. This sample has under 55,000 clones, with roughly nine tenths found just once. This specimen consisted of CD4+ or CD8+ T cells sorted from blood, obtained in a trial of the OX40 agonist ivuxolimab. These receptors were taken from an adult with an advanced solid tumor such as melanoma, head and neck, liver or kidney cancer.

This clone has a handful of counts. V usage is TRBV7-8 and J usage is TRBJ1-3; tentatively, D is TRBD1 (5 bases). CDR1 SGHVS and CDR2 FQNEAQ come from the germline V gene. V dropped 2 bases and J dropped 0 bases, with 11 bases sitting between them. The CDR3 totals 16 residues. The CDR3: CASSLRQSSSGNTIYF. The CDR3 DNA follows: TGTGCCAGCAGCTTAAGACAGTCCTCCTCTGGAAACACCATATATTTT.

The chain uses TRBV5-1 and TRBJ2-3, with 15 bases matching TRBD2. CDR1 and CDR2 (germline): SGHRS, YFSETQ. The CDR3 consists of 16 residues. Trimming removed 4 bases from V and 4 bases from J; junction bases left unmatched: 4. The CDR3 here is CASSTGTSGGPDTQYF. The DNA of the CDR3 is TGCGCCAGCAGCACAGGGACTAGCGGGGGGCCAGATACGCAGTATTTT.

The chain is built from TRBV5-6 and TRBJ2-7; 7 bases align to TRBD1. The CDR3 loop spans 14 amino acids. Germline V lookup: CDR1 SGHDT, CDR2 YYEEEE. V trimming: 5 bases; J trimming: 0 bases; junction bases outside the gene matches: 5. As DNA, the CDR3 is TGTGCCAGCAGTACTGACAGGGTCTCCTACGAGCAGTACTTC. Its protein product is CASSTDRVSYEQYF.

The chain has TRBV13 and TRBJ1-1; TRBD1 matches 7 bases. In germline, CDR1 is PRHDT, CDR2 FYEKMQ (reference sequence). Losses at the gene ends were 4 bases for V and 1 base for J; bases not matched to a gene: 6. This CDR3 region has 15 residues. CDR3 in DNA: TGTGCCAGCAGCTCTAGACAGGGAAGGAACACTGAAGCTTTCTTT. It codes for CASSSRQGRNTEAFF.

This clone has more than one count but fewer than ten. The rearrangement joins TRBV5-1 to TRBJ2-5; D remains ambiguous. The CDR3 sequence is 12 residues long. Germline CDR1 is SGHRS and CDR2 is YFSETQ. V was cut by 2 bases and J by 9 bases, with 11 bases left in between. CDR3 sequence (DNA): TGCGCCAGCAGCTTTGACGGAGTGGCCCAGTACTTC. Encoded protein: CASSFDGVAQYF.

The V call is TRBV29-1, the J call TRBJ2-2; D is uncertain. This CDR3 is built from 11 residues. Germline CDR1 and CDR2: SQVTM and ANQGSEA. The ends were cut back, 6 bases at V and 5 bases at J, with 7 bases in the middle. The CDR3: CSVQRTGELFF. Written as DNA, the CDR3 is TGCAGCGTCCAGAGGACCGGGGAGCTGTTTTTT.

The CDR3 is CASKGSGRGYTF. DNA of the CDR3: TGTGCCAGCAAGGGGTCCGGCCGCGGCTACACCTTC. The chain joins TRBV25-1 to TRBJ1-2; possible D gene TRBD1, 5 bases. The germline gives CDR1 MGHDK, CDR2 SYGVNS. There are 12 residues in the CDR3. V lost 7 bases and J 8 bases, leaving 14 bases between the germline ends.

The chain has TRBV5-1 and TRBJ1-2; D not certain. Per germline, CDR1 SGHRS and CDR2 YFSETQ. Deletions cut 0 bases from V and 4 bases from J, with 16 bases between. The CDR3 is 16 residues long. This CDR3 is CASSLGGGSRSYGYTF. The DNA for the CDR3 is TGCGCCAGCAGCTTGGGTGGTGGCAGCCGTTCCTATGGCTACACCTTC.

This chain connects TRBV5-1 to TRBJ1-1, with TRBD1 identical over 7 bases. The CDR3 spans 16 residues. V shed 0 bases, J shed 4 bases, and the junction held 9 bases outside the gene matches. Germline values: CDR1 SGHRS, CDR2 YFSETQ. CDR3 sequence reads: CASSLVTGDSFTEAFF. For the CDR3, the DNA is TGCGCCAGCAGCTTGGTAACAGGGGATTCATTCACTGAAGCTTTCTTT.

The rearrangement joins TRBV5-1 to TRBJ1-2; TRBD1 matches at 7 bases. The CDR3 runs to 14 residues. After removal of 4 bases from V and 5 bases from J, the junction contained 8 bases not matched to a gene. Germline-derived CDR1 and CDR2 are SGHRS and YFSETQ. In DNA, the CDR3 is TGCGCCAGCAGCGCCGGGACAGACGTTTATGGCTACACCTTC. As protein: CASSAGTDVYGYTF.

The rearrangement joins TRBV5-1 to TRBJ2-7; 8 bases are a match to TRBD1. There are 14 residues in the CDR3. Losses at the gene ends were 2 bases for V and 4 bases for J; bases not matched to a gene: 5. The germline V gene encodes CDR1 SGHRS and CDR2 YFSETQ. CDR3 bases: TGCGCCAGCAGCTTTCTGCGACAGGGGTACGAGCAGTACTTC. Translated, it gives CASSFLRQGYEQYF.

This clone turned up a few times. The V gene is TRBV4-1, the J gene TRBJ1-2; possibly TRBD1 for D (6 bases). Germline-derived CDR1 and CDR2 are MGHRA and YSYEKL. Deletions cut 8 bases from V and 4 bases from J, with 14 bases between. This CDR3 is built from 13 residues. The CDR3 coding sequence is TGCGCCAGCTCGTCTAGGGGGACCTATGGCTACACCTTC. Encoded protein: CASSSRGTYGYTF.

J is TRBJ2-5 and V is TRBV18, with TRBD1 identical over 8 bases. V trimming: 7 bases; J trimming: 1 base; junction bases outside the gene matches: 14. This CDR3 region has 17 residues. CDR1 is KGHSH, CDR2 LQKENI, per germline. The CDR3 reads CASYAKRQGMGQETQYF. The CDR3 DNA sequence: TGTGCCAGCTATGCAAAGAGACAGGGGATGGGCCAAGAGACCCAGTACTTC.

The V call is TRBV5-1, the J call TRBJ1-1; tentatively, D is TRBD1 (5 bases). The germline CDR1 and CDR2 sequences are SGHRS and YFSETQ. Trimming stripped 4 bases from V and 1 base from J, with 17 bases between. There are 16 residues in the CDR3. The CDR3 loop is CASSEGPFRANTEAFF. In nucleotides, the CDR3 is TGCGCCAGCAGCGAGGGACCCTTCCGGGCGAACACTGAAGCTTTCTTT.

The rearrangement uses TRBV18 and TRBJ2-6, with no clear D. V was cut by 3 bases and J by 2 bases, with 8 bases left in between. This CDR3 is built from 15 residues. Germline loops: CDR1 KGHSH, CDR2 LQKENI. This CDR3 is CASSPTGAGANVLTF. The CDR3 DNA reads as TGTGCCAGCTCACCCACCGGTGCTGGGGCCAACGTCCTGACTTTC.

The chain recombines TRBV7-3 with TRBJ2-2; TRBD1 aligns across 8 bases. Trimming removed 2 bases from V and 4 bases from J; junction bases left unmatched: 3. Germline values: CDR1 SGHTA, CDR2 FQGTGA. CDR3 length: 15 amino acids. This chain's CDR3 is CASSLFRGRTGELFF. The CDR3 DNA sequence: TGTGCCAGCAGCTTATTCAGGGGGCGCACCGGGGAGCTGTTTTTT.

The chain has TRBV29-1 and TRBJ2-7, with D perhaps matching TRBD1 (5 bases). CDR3 length: 14 residues. V was clipped by 7 bases and J by 7 bases, with 23 bases between them. Germline V lookup: CDR1 SQVTM, CDR2 ANQGSEA. CDR3 DNA: TGCAGCGCCACGAGCGTATCAGGGTCAGGTGAGCAGTACTTC. Residues: CSATSVSGSGEQYF.